This section outlines one T cell receptor beta chain sequence together with its context. 5'RACE template switching generated TCR cDNA, adding a universal primer site and UMIs. TCRdb passed the 5' RACE reads through MiXCR, listing each CDR3 protein once. The table lists approximately 24,000 distinct CDR3 sequences, 4.5% to 6% of them singletons. The V end lost 8 bases, the J end lost 4 bases, and 24 bases lay between the germline ends. The length of the CDR3 is 17 residues. This entry is derived from a study of T cells after yellow fever vaccination. Study conclusions and caveats: Clones that expanded after primary vaccination mostly reappeared after the booster (roughly 95% CD4, roughly 87% CD8).

The starting material was PBMCs, either bulk or a sorted T-cell subset (CD4+, CD8+, memory, or dextramer-sorted; not recorded which), obtained 15 days after the yellow fever booster vaccination. The receptor comes from a man aged 25 to 40 who received the YFV17D yellow fever vaccine. V and J are TRBV12-3 or TRBV12-4 and TRBJ2-1; D may be TRBD2 (6 bases). DNA for the CDR3: TGTGCCAGCGTTGCCCAATCCGGGACTTTTAGTTACAATGAGCAGTTCTTC. Residues: CASVAQSGTFSYNEQFF.